This TCR beta chain was sequenced in a study of T-cell reconstitution after alpha-beta-depleted transplantation in children listed by TCRdb under 2016. In terms of the full investigation: Using TCR repertoire profiling, the study quantitatively followed how T-cell immune reconstitution unfolded in children after TCRalphabeta/CD19-depleted allogeneic hematopoietic cell transplantation. Study-level results and caveats: Hyperexpanded clone frequencies declined over subsequent months; after one year, T-cell counts and TCRbeta diversity were mostly attributed to newly produced T cells. The high TCRbeta diversity at day 60 in some patients was ascribed to recipient T cells and intrathymic progenitors that had survived conditioning. Apparently early alphabetaT-cell count recovery about two months after transplant reportedly relied on only several hundred rapidly expanded clones derived from non-depleted graft cells.

Preparation of the library involved PCR. Sequencing was performed on an Illumina HiSeq 2500. TCR libraries were prepared with molecular barcoding, using unique molecular identifiers to normalize TCRbeta repertoire quantification. TCRdb took the public reads, trimmed them with fastp at Q25, ran MiXCR for clone calling and kept in-frame beta chains. Here each entry gathers all rows of one CDR3 protein and keeps the most common genes and DNA. This sample comprises about 210,000 distinct CDR3 sequences, approximately 15% of them detected only once. About 39% of the sample is taken by the ten largest. From cysteine to phenylalanine, the CDR3 is 19 amino acids long. Of the read, only the CDR3 DNA is kept; its 57 bases are in frame from base 1. At the junction V is shortened by 4 bases and J by 3 bases; bases outside the gene matches: 19. Taken from the germline V gene, the CDR1 and CDR2 loops are SGDLS and YYNGEE.

The label giving this sample's treatment or condition can be read as: allogeneic hematopoietic cell transplantation with graft depleted of TCRalphabeta T cells and CD19 B cells. Transplant recipients were children who received TCRalphabeta/CD19-depleted allogeneic hematopoietic cell grafts. In its sample, this clonotype was seen many times. Its antigen specificity is not known. Within one base of it there is no much larger clone, and no base qualities were kept. The sample consisted of PBMCs, mostly from graft donor cells, taken 360 days after TCRalphabeta/CD19-depleted stem cell transplant. The rearrangement joined TRBV9 to TRBJ2-3; TRBD1 lines up with 8 middle nucleotides. The sequence came from a male patient between 2 and 10 years old who had a stem cell transplant for acute lymphoblastic leukemia, so the T cells may come from the graft donor. In nucleotides, the sequence is TGTGCCAGCAGCAGCGGAACGAGGGCAGGGGGCAATCTAACAGATACGCAGTATTTT. Translated, it reads CASSSGTRAGGNLTDTQYF.